The rows below give T cell receptor beta chains drawn from one sample of a study of blood T cell repertoires in COVID-19. Assay used: immunoSEQ multiplex PCR; TCRdb lists only in-frame clones, some missing. The table records around 370,000 clones, around 90% of them present only once. Sequenced: peripheral blood. The origin of the receptors is a man aged 18 to 30 with active or convalescent COVID-19. Each CDR3 is given with its conserved first and last residue. The D gene is left open where the match is weak. Only some rows state a clone size, as once, few, many or a class for expanded clones.

length,size,J,D,V,DNA,CDR3
17,.,TRBJ1-5,TRBD1,TRBV7-2,TGTGCCAGCAGCTCGCATAACAGGGGCGGACGCAATCAGCCCCAGCATTTT,CASSSHNRGGRNQPQHF
13,few,TRBJ2-2,.,TRBV6-4,TGTGCCAGCAGCGCTACGAACACCGGGGAGCTGTTTTTT,CASSATNTGELFF
14,once,TRBJ1-1,.,TRBV3-1/TRBV3-2,TGTGCCAGCAGCCAAGTCGGGGAGAACACTGAAGCTTTCTTT,CASSQVGENTEAFF
14,.,TRBJ1-2,.,TRBV10-3,TGTGCCACCTCCGCGGGGCAGGGTTTGTTAGGCTACACCTTC,CATSAGQGLLGYTF
15,.,TRBJ1-4,.,TRBV4-1,TGCGCCAGCAGTGCCCAGCTCGATTCTATGAGGAAACTGTTTTTT,CASSAQLDSMRKLFF
15,.,TRBJ2-1,TRBD2,TRBV7-9,TGTGCCAGCAGCTTAGTAGCGGGGCCAAACAATGAGCAGTTCTTC,CASSLVAGPNNEQFF
14,.,TRBJ2-2,.,TRBV30,TGTGCCTGGAGTGTCAGACTAGGGGCCGGGGAGCTGTTTTTT,CAWSVRLGAGELFF
16,.,TRBJ2-6,.,TRBV19,TGTGCCAGTAGTAACAGCTTTACCTCTGGGGCCAACGTGCTGACTTTC,CASSNSFTSGANVLTF
14,.,TRBJ2-7,.,TRBV9,TGTGCCAGCAGCGTAGAGGGGATCTCCTACGAGCAGTACTTC,CASSVEGISYEQYF
13,.,TRBJ1-5,.,TRBV6-2/TRBV6-3,TGTGCCAGCAGTTACGGGGAGGTCCAGCCCCAGCATTTT,CASSYGEVQPQHF
14,.,TRBJ1-2,TRBD1,TRBV18,TGTGCCAGCTCATCGGACAGGGTGGGCTATGGCTACACCTTC,CASSSDRVGYGYTF
15,few,TRBJ2-7,TRBD1,TRBV27,TGTGCCAGCAGTTTTAGGGACAGGGTCCTCTACGAGCAGTACTTC,CASSFRDRVLYEQYF
16,.,TRBJ2-7,TRBD2,TRBV4-3,TGCGCCAGCAGCTCACTAGCGGGGGATACTTCCTACGAGCAGTACTTC,CASSSLAGDTSYEQYF
16,once,TRBJ1-4,TRBD1,TRBV4-3,TGCGCCAGCAGCCAAGCCGGGACAGCAACTAATGAAAAACTGTTTTTT,CASSQAGTATNEKLFF
17,.,TRBJ2-7,TRBD2,TRBV27,TGTGCCAGCAGTTTATCGTGGGTGGCGGGGGGGCCTCGAGAGCAGTACTTC,CASSLSWVAGGPREQYF
15,.,TRBJ2-3,TRBD1,TRBV27,TGTGCCAGCAGCAGGGGGCGCCCGAACACAGATACGCAGTATTTT,CASSRGRPNTDTQYF
15,.,TRBJ2-2,TRBD2,TRBV6-5,TGTGCCAGCAGAATAGCGGGAGGGTACACCGGGGAGCTGTTTTTT,CASRIAGGYTGELFF
16,.,TRBJ2-1,TRBD2,TRBV15,TGTGCCACCAGCAGAAGAGCGGGGAGCTCCTACAATGAGCAGTTCTTC,CATSRRAGSSYNEQFF
18,.,TRBJ2-2,TRBD2,TRBV4-1,TGCGCCAGCAGCCCGGGACTAGCGGGGGATGCGAACACCGGGGAGCTGTTTTTT,CASSPGLAGDANTGELFF
14,.,TRBJ2-7,.,TRBV28,TGTGCCAGCAGTTTATTTCAGGGTCTTGACGAGCAGTACTTC,CASSLFQGLDEQYF
16,.,TRBJ2-2,.,TRBV7-5,TGTGCCAGAAGCTTCGACCCGCGGGTTGGCACCGGGGAGCTGTTTTTT,CARSFDPRVGTGELFF
13,.,TRBJ2-5,.,TRBV29-1,TGCAGCGTTGAAGATCAGGGTGTTAAGACCCAGTACTTC,CSVEDQGVKTQYF
15,.,TRBJ2-1,TRBD1,TRBV2,TGTGCCAGCAGTCTCGGGACAGGAGTTTACAATGAGCAGTTCTTC,CASSLGTGVYNEQFF
16,.,TRBJ1-2,TRBD1,TRBV4-1,TGCGCCAGCAGCCAGTACACAGGGGGGCCAGTGGAGGGCTACACCTTC,CASSQYTGGPVEGYTF
15,.,TRBJ1-2,TRBD1,TRBV28,TGTGCCAGCAGTTTCCGGGACAGGGGGATGTGGGGCTACACCTTC,CASSFRDRGMWGYTF
16,.,TRBJ1-2,.,TRBV24-1,TGTGCCACCAGCACAATCCGTTCAGGTGGTAACTATGGCTACACCTTC,CATSTIRSGGNYGYTF
14,.,TRBJ2-7,.,TRBV7-9,TGTGCCAGCAGCTTCCCGGGACACCCCTACGAGCAGTACTTC,CASSFPGHPYEQYF
15,.,TRBJ2-3,TRBD2,TRBV6-4,TGTGCCAGCAGTGAACTAGCGGGATTGTCAGATACGCAGTATTTT,CASSELAGLSDTQYF
15,.,TRBJ1-2,TRBD1,TRBV3-1/TRBV3-2,TGTGCCAGCAGCCATAAAACTGGAGGGGGCAGTGGCTACACCTTC,CASSHKTGGGSGYTF
14,.,TRBJ1-1,.,TRBV15,TGTGCCACCAGCAGAGGGACTACGAACACTGAAGCTTTCTTT,CATSRGTTNTEAFF
14,few,TRBJ1-4,TRBD1,TRBV3-1/TRBV3-2,TGTGCCAGCAGCCCGGGACAGATCAATGAAAAACTGTTTTTT,CASSPGQINEKLFF
14,.,TRBJ2-2,TRBD1,TRBV30,TGTGCCTGGAGTAAGGACAGGGCTCCCGGGGAGCTGTTTTTT,CAWSKDRAPGELFF
15,.,TRBJ2-6,.,TRBV7-2,TGTGCCAGCAGCTTAGTCAGCTCTGGGGCCAACGTGCTGACTTTC,CASSLVSSGANVLTF
15,.,TRBJ1-4,.,TRBV24-1,TGTGCCACCAGTAGACCAGGGGATGCTAATGAAAAACTGTTTTTT,CATSRPGDANEKLFF
14,.,TRBJ1-1,TRBD1,TRBV27,TGTGCCAGCAGTCTTTCCGGGACAGGGTGGGGAGCTTTCTTT,CASSLSGTGWGAFF
15,.,TRBJ2-2,.,TRBV19,TGTGCCAGTAGTATAGCGGTGGTGTCGTCGGGGGAGCTGTTTTTT,CASSIAVVSSGELFF
13,.,TRBJ1-5,.,TRBV6-5,TGTGCCAGCAGTCGGACTGGCAATCAGCCCCAGCATTTT,CASSRTGNQPQHF
15,.,TRBJ1-1,.,TRBV27,TGTGCCAGCAGTTTATCGCGCAGGATGAACACTGAAGCTTTCTTT,CASSLSRRMNTEAFF
16,.,TRBJ2-6,.,TRBV7-6,TGTGCCAGCAGCTTAGATTTCGGGGTGCGGGCCAACGTCCTGACTTTC,CASSLDFGVRANVLTF
17,.,TRBJ2-1,TRBD2,TRBV4-3,TGCGCCAGCAGCCCGAGGGAGGTAGCGGGTTCCTACAATGAGCAGTTCTTC,CASSPREVAGSYNEQFF
14,.,TRBJ2-7,TRBD2,TRBV5-4,TGTGCCAGCAGCTTGTTCGGGACTAGATACGAGCAGTACTTC,CASSLFGTRYEQYF
14,.,TRBJ2-5,TRBD2,TRBV19,TGTGCCAGTAGTATACTCGGGACTAGCGGGACCCAGTACTTC,CASSILGTSGTQYF
12,.,TRBJ2-2,.,TRBV5-1,TGCGCCAGCACGGGTCATACCGGGGAGCTGTTTTTT,CASTGHTGELFF
15,.,TRBJ1-2,.,TRBV6-2/TRBV6-3,TGTGCCAGCAGTTACCTTCGGGGGACCTTGGACGGCTACACCTTC,CASSYLRGTLDGYTF
19,.,TRBJ1-6,.,TRBV5-6,TGTGCCAGCAGCCCGGCGGCCGGGACACCAAAGGAGTATAATTCACCCCTCCACTTT,CASSPAAGTPKEYNSPLHF
14,once,TRBJ2-2,.,TRBV7-9,TGTGCCAGCAGCTTAGAGCTCCTCACCGGGGAGCTGTTTTTT,CASSLELLTGELFF
13,.,TRBJ2-5,.,TRBV7-9,TGTGCCAGCAGCTTACAGGGCGAAGAGACCCAGTACTTC,CASSLQGEETQYF
15,.,TRBJ1-6,TRBD1,TRBV4-3,TGCGCCAGCAGCCAAGTGGACAGGAGTAATTCACCCCTCCACTTT,CASSQVDRSNSPLHF
13,few,TRBJ1-1,.,TRBV18,TGTGCCAGCTCAACAGGGTTGAACACTGAAGCTTTCTTT,CASSTGLNTEAFF
13,once,TRBJ2-1,.,TRBV28,.,CASSSSSRGDAFF
18,.,TRBJ1-6,.,TRBV11-2,TGTGCCAGCAGCTTGCGTACAGGGATAGGGGCCTATAATTCACCCCTCCACTTT,CASSLRTGIGAYNSPLHF
14,.,TRBJ2-5,.,TRBV7-9,TGTGCCAGCAGCTTAGGTTTAGCCGGGGAGACCCAGTACTTC,CASSLGLAGETQYF
11,.,TRBJ2-3,.,TRBV6-5,TGTGCCAGCAGTTACACTACCAAGCAGTATTTT,CASSYTTKQYF
15,.,TRBJ1-3,.,TRBV4-1,TGCGCCAGCAGCCAGAACCGGGACACTGGAAACACCATATATTTT,CASSQNRDTGNTIYF
12,.,TRBJ2-7,TRBD2,TRBV3-1/TRBV3-2,TGTGCCAGCAGCCCGGGGGGGTACGAGCAGTACTTC,CASSPGGYEQYF